This T cell receptor (beta chain) emerged from a study of regulatory T cells in long-lasting Graves disease. This clonotype has a count of ten or more. Combining iRepertoire HTBI primers with Arm-PCR of CDR3 regions, the authors built TCR beta libraries. TCRdb reanalysed the multiplex PCR reads using MiXCR and keeps one entry per CDR3 protein. The sample has around 470,000 distinct CDR3 sequences, 13% to 15% seen once. V was clipped by 6 bases and J by 0 bases; unmatched bases: 13. The CDR3 is made up of 19 amino acids. Sample time point: newly diagnosed GD, antithyroid drugs for less than 3 months. The TCR library was made from RNA that had been extracted from PBMCs in TRIzol. These data were also reused for a study on T cells in Graves' hyperthyroidism and ophthalmopathy.

This sequence was found in a woman in her 50s with Graves disease. The material was peripheral blood mononuclear cells (PBMCs), obtained at new diagnosis, from a patient treated with antithyroid drugs. The chain has TRBV12-3 or TRBV12-4 and TRBJ2-6; 8 bases align to TRBD2. The CDR3 loop reads CASSLSGTRINSGANVLTF. DNA for the CDR3: TGTGCCAGCAGCCTTTCCGGGACTAGAATAAACTCTGGGGCCAACGTCCTGACTTTC.